This T cell receptor beta chain was obtained from a study of cytotoxic CD8 clonotypes in ibrutinib-treated CLL. Trimming cost V 2 bases and J 2 bases, with 0 bases left between them. Per germline, CDR1 SGHTA and CDR2 FQGNSA. The CDR3 sequence is 11 residues long. This clone was observed many times. Its antigen is not known. Some clones are missing from TCRdb's copy, which holds only in-frame ones; the method was immunoSEQ multiplex PCR. The data contain about 120,000 clones, more than 55% of them seen just once; the ten biggest clones take up approximately 35%. Regarding the study as a whole: Public clonotypes, found uncommonly, either contracted or stayed stable on treatment.

Source: PBMCs, taken after 24 months of ibrutinib treatment. The genes are TRBV7-2 and TRBJ2-5; D call uncertain. This TCR was recovered from a human donor with chronic lymphocytic leukemia. The CDR3 region has the DNA TGTGCCAGCAGCTTACAAGAGACCCAGTACTTC. Protein sequence: CASSLQETQYF. Full variable domain (rest looked up from reference TRBV7-2 and TRBJ2-5): GAGVSQSPSNKVTEKGKDVELRCDPISGHTALYWYRQSLGQGLEFLIYFQGNSAPDKSGLPSDRFSAERTGGSVSTLTIQRTQQEDSAVYLCASSLQETQYFGPGTRLLVL.